This T cell receptor (beta chain) is from a study of cytomegalovirus exposure and HLA in healthy donors. The germline V gene has CDR1 SGHTA and CDR2 FQGNSA. Trimming shortened V by 5 bases and J by 4 bases, and 14 bases separated the two germline ends. This CDR3 comprises 15 residues. Whereas donors were nominally healthy upon sampling, unrecorded immune exposures were probable. A multiplex PCR was run with 60 Vbeta primers and 13 Jbeta primers. The repertoire was sequenced with immunoSEQ multiplex PCR; TCRdb's copy has only in-frame clones and lacks some. Among about 150,000 clones listed, around 82% were seen once.

The TCR was taken from a woman aged 45-65 years in good health and CMV-seropositive. The chain joins TRBV7-2 to TRBJ2-2; D is perhaps TRBD2 (7 bases). The sample was PBMCs. DNA of the CDR3: TGTGCCAGCAGCGGAGAGGGGGGGGGCACCGGGGAGCTGTTTTTT. It is translated as CASSGEGGGTGELFF. The complete variable domain, with remaining parts taken from reference TRBV7-2 and TRBJ2-2, reads GAGVSQSPSNKVTEKGKDVELRCDPISGHTALYWYRQSLGQGLEFLIYFQGNSAPDKSGLPSDRFSAERTGGSVSTLTIQRTQQEDSAVYLCASSGEGGGTGELFFGEGSRLTVL.